This TCR beta chain was documented in a study of blood T cell repertoires in COVID-19. About the research overall: There were acute and convalescent COVID-19 samples, and they came from the United States, Italy and Spain. Sample material is recorded as cDNA or gDNA derived from T cells, B-cell-depleted T cells, or PBMCs.

This CDR3 spans 15 amino acids. V gave up 7 bases and J gave up 4 bases; unmatched junction bases: 8. Germline V CDR1 and CDR2: MNHEY, SMNVEV (reference sequence). In the authors' methods: For nucleated cells, counts were estimated from reference gene primer amplification. This table comes from immunoSEQ multiplex PCR, and its TCRdb copy is limited to in-frame clones, with some not included. That table is the source of V, J and clone size, and D and trimming were worked out from the DNA. The repertoire holds over 50,000 clones, with 78% as singletons. What was sequenced was peripheral blood. The sequence came from a human donor with active or convalescent COVID-19. The donor label of this sample is uncertain. The chain is built from TRBV27 and TRBJ2-3, with 10 bases matching TRBD2. DNA for the CDR3: TGTGCCAGCACCGAAAGCGGGAGGGCCCCAGATACGCAGTATTTT. Its protein is CASTESGRAPDTQYF.